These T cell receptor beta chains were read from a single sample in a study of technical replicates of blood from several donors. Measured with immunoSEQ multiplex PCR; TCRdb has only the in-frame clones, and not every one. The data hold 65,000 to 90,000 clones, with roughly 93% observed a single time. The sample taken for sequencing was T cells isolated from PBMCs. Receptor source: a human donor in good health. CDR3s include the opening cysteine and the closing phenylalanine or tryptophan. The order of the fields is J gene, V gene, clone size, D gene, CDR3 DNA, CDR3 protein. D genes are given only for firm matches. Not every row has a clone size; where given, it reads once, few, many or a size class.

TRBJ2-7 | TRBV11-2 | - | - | TGTGCCAGTTCACAAGACAGGACCTACGAGCAGTACTTC | CASSQDRTYEQYF
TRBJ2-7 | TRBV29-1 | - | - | TGCAGCGTTGAGGGAGATTACTCCTACGAGCAGTACTTC | CSVEGDYSYEQYF
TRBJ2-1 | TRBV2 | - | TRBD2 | TGTGCCAGCACTTTCCCAGCGGATTCGACTAGCGGGGGGCGAAGCTCCTACAATGAGCAGTTCTTC | CASTFPADSTSGGRSSYNEQFF
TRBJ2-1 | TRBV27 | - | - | TGTGCCAGCAACGCGATTCTAGCTTACAATGAGCAGTTCTTC | CASNAILAYNEQFF
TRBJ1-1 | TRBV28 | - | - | TGTGCCAGCACTAGGGGGGGCCGGCTCGAAGCTTTCTTT | CASTRGGRLEAFF
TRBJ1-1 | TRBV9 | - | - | TGTGCCAGCAGCGGGGCCGGGGGGGTCGCTGAAGCTTTCTTT | CASSGAGGVAEAFF
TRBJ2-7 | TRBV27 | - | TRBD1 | TGTGCCAGCAGTTTAACAGGGGGGCGTTCCTACGAGCAGTACTTC | CASSLTGGRSYEQYF
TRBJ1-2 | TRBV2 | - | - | TGTGCCAGCAGTGAAAGTAGGAGTAGGGGCTACACCTTC | CASSESRSRGYTF
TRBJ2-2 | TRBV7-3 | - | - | TGTGCCAGCAGCGCTACCTTCTCGCCCGGGGAGCTGTTTTTT | CASSATFSPGELFF
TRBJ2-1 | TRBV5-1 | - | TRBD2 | TGCGCCAGCAGCTTTGGGACTAGGGGGTCCAATGAGCAGTTCTTC | CASSFGTRGSNEQFF
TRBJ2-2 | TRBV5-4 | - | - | TGTGCCAGCAGCTTGACGGTGGTTAACACCGGGGAGCTGTTTTTT | CASSLTVVNTGELFF
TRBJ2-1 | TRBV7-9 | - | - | TGTGCCAGCAGCGTGGGGGGACGAAATGAGCAGTTCTTC | CASSVGGRNEQFF
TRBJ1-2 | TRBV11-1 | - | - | TGTGCCAGCAGCTGGCTGGGGGCTGAGAATGGCTACACCTTC | CASSWLGAENGYTF
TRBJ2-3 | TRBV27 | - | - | TGTGCCAGCAGTTGGAGGCCAGATACGCAGTATTTT | CASSWRPDTQYF
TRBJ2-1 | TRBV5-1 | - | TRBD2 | TGCGCCAGCAGCTATGGGACTAGCGGGAACATATACAATGAGCAGTTCTTC | CASSYGTSGNIYNEQFF
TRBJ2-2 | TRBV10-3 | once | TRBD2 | TGTGCCATCCCCTCTGTAGCGGGAAAGTACACCGGGGAGCTGTTTTTT | CAIPSVAGKYTGELFF
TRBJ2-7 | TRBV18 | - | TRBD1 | TGTGCCAGCTCACCGACAGGGAGCTCCTACGAGCAGTACTTC | CASSPTGSSYEQYF
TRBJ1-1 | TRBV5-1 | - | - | TGCGCCAGCAGCTTGATATCCCACGAGTACACTGAAGCTTTCTTT | CASSLISHEYTEAFF
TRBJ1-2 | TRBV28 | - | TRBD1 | TGTGCCAGCCTGACCGGGACAGGGATATTTGGCTACACCTTC | CASLTGTGIFGYTF
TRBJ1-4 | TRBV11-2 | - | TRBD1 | TGTGCCAGCAGCAGGGACAGGAATGAAAAACTGTTTTTT | CASSRDRNEKLFF
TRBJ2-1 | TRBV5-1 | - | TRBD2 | TGCGCCAGCAGCTTTGGACTAGCGGGAGGGGGGAATGAGCAGTTCTTC | CASSFGLAGGGNEQFF
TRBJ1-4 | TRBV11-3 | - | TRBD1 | TGTGCCAGCAGCGCTGGACAGGCCAAAGGAACTAATGAAAAACTGTTTTTT | CASSAGQAKGTNEKLFF
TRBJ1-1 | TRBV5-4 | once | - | TGTGCCAGCAGCTTGGATTCGGACACTGAAGCTTTCTTT | CASSLDSDTEAFF
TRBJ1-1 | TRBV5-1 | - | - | TGCGCCAGCAGGCCGCGGCATGAGAGGACTGAAGCTTTCTTT | CASRPRHERTEAFF
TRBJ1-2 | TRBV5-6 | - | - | TGTGCCAGCAGCTTAGGACAGTCCTATGGCTACACCTTC | CASSLGQSYGYTF
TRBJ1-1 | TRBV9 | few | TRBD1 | TGTGCCAGCAGCGGGGCAGGGATAACCAGGGGGGAAGCTTTCTTT | CASSGAGITRGEAFF
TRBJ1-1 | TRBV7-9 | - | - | TGTGCCAGCAGGTGGAAGGGACAAGCCGAAAAGGAGGCTTTCTTT | CASRWKGQAEKEAFF
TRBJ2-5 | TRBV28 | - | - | TGTGCCAGCAGTTTCTACCGACAGAGGCAAGAGACCCAGTACTTC | CASSFYRQRQETQYF
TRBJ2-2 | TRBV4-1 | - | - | TGCGCCAGCAGCCTCTTCACCGGGGGACTTCTTACCGGGGAGCTGTTTTTT | CASSLFTGGLLTGELFF
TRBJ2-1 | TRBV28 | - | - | TGTGCCAGCAGTCCCGGCTCGGCTAGCGTGGGCCATGAGCAGTTCTTC | CASSPGSASVGHEQFF
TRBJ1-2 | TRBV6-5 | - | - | TGTGCCAGCAGTTACTCCGGGAGGGACTATGGCTACACCTTC | CASSYSGRDYGYTF
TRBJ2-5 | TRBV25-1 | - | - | TGTGCCAGCAGTGAATTCAAGAGCTCGGGGGAGACCCAGTACTTC | CASSEFKSSGETQYF
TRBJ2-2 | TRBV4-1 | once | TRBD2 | TGCGCCAGCACCCAGCTCCCTACTAGCGGGGGCCGAATCGGGGAGCTGTTTTTT | CASTQLPTSGGRIGELFF
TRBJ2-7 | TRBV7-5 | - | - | TGTGTCAGAAGCTTAGGACAGGGGGCCTACGAGCAGTACTTC | CVRSLGQGAYEQYF
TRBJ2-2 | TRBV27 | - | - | TGTGCCAGCAGTTTGGGTACGAGGAGGGCCCACACCGGGGAGCTGTTTTTT | CASSLGTRRAHTGELFF
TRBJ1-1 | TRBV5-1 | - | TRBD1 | TGCGCCAGCAGCAGACAGGGGATATCGATGCTAAACACTGAAGCTTTCTTT | CASSRQGISMLNTEAFF
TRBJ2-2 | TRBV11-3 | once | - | TGTGCCAGCAGCTCTAGAACACTAGTCACCGGGGAGCTGTTTTTT | CASSSRTLVTGELFF
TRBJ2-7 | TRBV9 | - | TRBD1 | TGTGCCAGCAGCCCGAGGGACAGGGCCTACGAGCAGTACTTC | CASSPRDRAYEQYF
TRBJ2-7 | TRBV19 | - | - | TGTGCCAGTAGTATAGCGGTCCAAACCTACGAGCAGTACTTC | CASSIAVQTYEQYF
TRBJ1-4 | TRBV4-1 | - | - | TGCGCCAGCAGCCAGATATCAAACACGAATGAAAAACTGTTTTTT | CASSQISNTNEKLFF